This T cell receptor beta chain emerged from a study of cytomegalovirus exposure and HLA in healthy donors. Whole-study results and caveats: Most TCR sequences were rare, but some public TCRs occurred in many donors. Some TCR beta chains (roughly 160 of them) were listed as cytomegalovirus-associated.

A note on this clone: Its antigen is unidentified.

The data were produced by immunoSEQ multiplex PCR, yet TCRdb's version contains in-frame clones alone and is incomplete. This sample yields hundreds of thousands of clones, of which roughly 90% are seen a single time; over 0.75% belongs to the top ten. The germline gives CDR1 SGHTA, CDR2 FQGNSA. The CDR3 is made up of 11 amino acids. Trimming shortened V by 5 bases and J by 8 bases, and 6 bases separated the two germline ends. The receptor comes from a woman under 30 in good health and CMV-seronegative. The chain employs TRBV7-2 and TRBJ2-2, with D hard to call. The specimen was PBMCs. CDR3 nucleotides: TGTGCCAGCAGCCCCAGTGGGGAGCTGTTTTTT. Its protein product is CASSPSGELFF.